This T cell receptor (beta chain) was retrieved from a study of memory CD4+ T cells and cytomegalovirus serostatus (dated by TCRdb to between 2019 and 2020). Study-wide context: The cohort included approximately 35 healthy adults from Belgium, of whom 9 were CMV seropositive and about 24 were CMV seronegative. To replicate a published TCR-based CMV serostatus classifier, the researchers sequenced the CD4+ memory TCRbeta repertoires of a Belgian cohort whose cytomegalovirus serostatus was known.

Overall study results and their limits: The results were interpreted as suggesting that the CMV-associated TCR signature is largely present in the CD4+ memory repertoire. Only CD4+CD45RO+ memory cells were sequenced, unlike the original study, which covered naive and memory CD4+ and CD8+ populations. Among the 150 to 200 previously reported CMV-associated TCRbeta sequences, 67 showed up in the CD4+ memory repertoires, with each one found in between one and five individuals. CMV serostatus prediction reached a median bootstrapped AUC of nearly 0.96 with the original framework and about 0.93 with a US-trained random forest. The original-framework classifier achieved a median bootstrapped AUC of approximately 0.96 with a 95% CI of 0.76-1.00 on the Belgian cohort.

Single viable CD3+CD4+CD8-CD45RO+ cells were sorted as memory CD4+ T cells on a FACSAria II. CMV serostatus was determined with a Roche Elecsys assay detecting serum IgG against CMV pp150, pp28, p38 and p52. After the samples were thawed, total CD4+ T cells were enriched through positive selection using CD4 magnetic microbeads. The samples came from a separate study whose specific focus was interrogating the CD4+ T cell memory repertoire. Following standard operating procedures, peripheral blood mononuclear cells were isolated and cryopreserved, while serum was kept at -80 degrees C. The staining used CD3-PerCP (BW264/56), CD4-APC (RPA-T4), CD45RO-PE (UCHT1) and CD8-Pacific Orange (3B5) antibodies, and Sytox blue was used to exclude non-viable cells. Genomic DNA was extracted from sorted cells with the Quick-DNA Microprep Kit. Amplification of TCRbeta DNA was done with the immunoSEQ hsTCRbeta kit, following the protocol from the manufacturer. An Illumina MiSeq instrument was used to sequence the TCRbeta libraries. On the study's bioinformatics: Once out-of-frame sequences had been removed, millions of distinct TCRbeta sequences were left, which works out to an average of roughly 70,000 per individual. Each individual was scored according to the count of 150 or so previously reported CMV-associated TCRbeta sequences and the total productive distinct TCRbeta count. A beta-binomial model was reimplemented in Python, and scikit-learn random forests with default parameters were trained on US cohort data. Classifier performance on the Belgian cohort was reported as the median AUC with percentile confidence intervals calculated over 10,000 bootstrap iterations. This immuneACCESS table, as held by TCRdb, lists in-frame sequences with V and J called but not all clones. Of the missing ones, under half trace to an unresolved V gene in checked studies; the others have no known cause. V and J calls and clone size are as listed in that table; D and trimming were resolved from the DNA. For this sample the table gives about 61,000 clones, of which 80% to 85% were detected only once. Around 0.9% of the sample is held by the ten biggest clonotypes.

With regard to this clone: Its antigen target is currently unknown. Nothing much larger sits one base from this clone, and base qualities are not available.

Specimen: memory CD4+ T cells from blood. The sequence came from an adult in good health and CMV-seronegative.

The DNA is TGTGCCAGCAGTGATTCGGGGGGGACAGGGTTGAATACGCAGTATTTT. It specifies CASSDSGGTGLNTQYF. The chain joins TRBV25-1 to TRBJ2-3; the D region possibly corresponds to TRBD1 (9 bases align). Via the germline V gene, CDR1 is MGHDK and CDR2 SYGVNS. The CDR3 runs 16 residues from the cysteine to the phenylalanine. CDR3 DNA is the only sequence kept; it has 48 bases, read in frame from the first base. V is shortened by 3 bases, J by 7 bases, and the region joining them spans 20 bases.